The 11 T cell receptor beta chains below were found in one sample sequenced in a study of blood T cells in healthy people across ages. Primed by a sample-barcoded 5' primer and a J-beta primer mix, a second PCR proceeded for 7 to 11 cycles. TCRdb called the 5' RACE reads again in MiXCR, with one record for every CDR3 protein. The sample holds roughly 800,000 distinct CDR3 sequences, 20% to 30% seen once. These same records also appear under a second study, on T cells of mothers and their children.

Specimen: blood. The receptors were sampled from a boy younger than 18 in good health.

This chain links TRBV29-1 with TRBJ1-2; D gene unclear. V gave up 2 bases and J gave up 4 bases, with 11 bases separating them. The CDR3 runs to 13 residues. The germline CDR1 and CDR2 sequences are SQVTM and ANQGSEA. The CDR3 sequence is CSVESSRPYGYTF. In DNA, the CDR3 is TGCAGCGTTGAATCCTCCAGGCCCTATGGCTACACCTTC.

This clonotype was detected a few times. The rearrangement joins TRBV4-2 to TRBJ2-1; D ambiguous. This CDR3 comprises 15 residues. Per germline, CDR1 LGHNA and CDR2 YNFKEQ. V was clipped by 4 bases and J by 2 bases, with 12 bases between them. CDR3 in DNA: TGTGCCAGCAGCCCAGAGCGCGGCACCTACAATGAGCAGTTCTTC. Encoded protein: CASSPERGTYNEQFF.

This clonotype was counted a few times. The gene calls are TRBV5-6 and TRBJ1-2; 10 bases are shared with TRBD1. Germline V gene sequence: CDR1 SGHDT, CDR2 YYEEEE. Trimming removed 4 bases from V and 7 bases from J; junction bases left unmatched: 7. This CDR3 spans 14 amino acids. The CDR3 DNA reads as TGTGCCAGCAGCGTGGACAGGGGGTTAAGTGGCTACACCTTC. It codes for CASSVDRGLSGYTF.

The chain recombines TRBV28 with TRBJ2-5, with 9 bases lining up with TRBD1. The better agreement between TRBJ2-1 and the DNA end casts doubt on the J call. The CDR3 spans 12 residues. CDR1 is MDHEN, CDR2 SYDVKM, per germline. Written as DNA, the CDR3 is TGTGCCAGATCGGACAGGGGCAATGAGCAGTTCTTC. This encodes CARSDRGNEQFF.

This chain's CDR3 is CASSLSTGLSYNEQFF. CDR3 bases: TGTGCCAGCAGTTTATCCACGGGACTAAGCTACAATGAGCAGTTCTTC. The rearrangement links TRBV28 to TRBJ2-1; 7 nucleotides line up with TRBD2. This CDR3 contains 16 residues. Looked up from germline, CDR1 is MDHEN and CDR2 is SYDVKM. The V segment lost 1 base and the J segment 3 bases; nucleotides outside the gene matches: 6.

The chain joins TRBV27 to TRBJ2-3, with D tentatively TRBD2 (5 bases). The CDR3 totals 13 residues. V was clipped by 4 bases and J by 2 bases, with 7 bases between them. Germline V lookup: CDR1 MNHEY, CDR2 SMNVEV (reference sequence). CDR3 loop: CASSWEITDTQYF. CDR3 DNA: TGTGCCAGCAGTTGGGAGATCACAGATACGCAGTATTTT.

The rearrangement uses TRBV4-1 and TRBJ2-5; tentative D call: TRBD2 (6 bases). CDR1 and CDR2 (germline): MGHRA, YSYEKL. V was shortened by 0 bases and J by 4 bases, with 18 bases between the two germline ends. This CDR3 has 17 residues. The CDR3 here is CASSQDQGASGVETQYF. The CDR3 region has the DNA TGCGCCAGCAGCCAAGATCAAGGGGCCTCGGGGGTAGAGACCCAGTACTTC.

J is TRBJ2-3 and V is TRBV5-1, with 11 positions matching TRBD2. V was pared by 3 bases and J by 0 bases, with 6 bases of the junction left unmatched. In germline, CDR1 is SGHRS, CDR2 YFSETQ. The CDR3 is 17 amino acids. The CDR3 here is CASSSLAGGPSTDTQYF. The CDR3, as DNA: TGCGCCAGCAGCTCCCTAGCGGGAGGCCCTAGCACAGATACGCAGTATTTT.

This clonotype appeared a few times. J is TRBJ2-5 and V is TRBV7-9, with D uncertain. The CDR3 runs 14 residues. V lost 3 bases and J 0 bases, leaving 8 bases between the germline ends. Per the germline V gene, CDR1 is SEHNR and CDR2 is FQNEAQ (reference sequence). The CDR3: CASSLWADQETQYF. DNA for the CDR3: TGTGCCAGCAGCTTGTGGGCAGACCAAGAGACCCAGTACTTC.

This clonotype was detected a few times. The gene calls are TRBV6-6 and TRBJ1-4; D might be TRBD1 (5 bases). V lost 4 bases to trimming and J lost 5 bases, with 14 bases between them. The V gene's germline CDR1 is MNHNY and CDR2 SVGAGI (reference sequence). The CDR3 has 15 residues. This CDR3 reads CASSSLVPGNEKLFF. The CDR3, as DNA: TGTGCCAGCAGTTCGCTGGTGCCAGGGAATGAAAAACTGTTTTTT.

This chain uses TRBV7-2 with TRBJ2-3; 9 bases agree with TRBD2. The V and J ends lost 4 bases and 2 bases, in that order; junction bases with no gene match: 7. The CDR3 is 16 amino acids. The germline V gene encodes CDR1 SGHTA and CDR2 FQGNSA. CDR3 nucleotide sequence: TGTGCCAGCAGCTATAGCGGGGGATCCTCCACAGATACGCAGTATTTT. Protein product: CASSYSGGSSTDTQYF. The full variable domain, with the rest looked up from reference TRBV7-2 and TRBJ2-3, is GAGVSQSPSNKVTEKGKDVELRCDPISGHTALYWYRQSLGQGLEFLIYFQGNSAPDKSGLPSDRFSAERTGGSVSTLTIQRTQQEDSAVYLCASSYSGGSSTDTQYFGPGTRLTVL.